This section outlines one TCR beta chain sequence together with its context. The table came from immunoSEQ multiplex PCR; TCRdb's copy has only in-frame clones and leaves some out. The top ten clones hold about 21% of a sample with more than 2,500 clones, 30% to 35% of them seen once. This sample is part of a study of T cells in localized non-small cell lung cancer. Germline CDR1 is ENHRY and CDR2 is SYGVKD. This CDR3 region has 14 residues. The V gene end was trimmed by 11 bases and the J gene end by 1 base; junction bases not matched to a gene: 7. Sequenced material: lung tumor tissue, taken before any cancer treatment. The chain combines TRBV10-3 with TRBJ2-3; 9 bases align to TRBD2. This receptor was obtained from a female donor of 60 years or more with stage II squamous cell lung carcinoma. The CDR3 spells CAAGSGGRTDTQYF. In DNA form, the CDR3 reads TGTGCCGCGGGGAGCGGGGGGCGCACAGATACGCAGTATTTT.